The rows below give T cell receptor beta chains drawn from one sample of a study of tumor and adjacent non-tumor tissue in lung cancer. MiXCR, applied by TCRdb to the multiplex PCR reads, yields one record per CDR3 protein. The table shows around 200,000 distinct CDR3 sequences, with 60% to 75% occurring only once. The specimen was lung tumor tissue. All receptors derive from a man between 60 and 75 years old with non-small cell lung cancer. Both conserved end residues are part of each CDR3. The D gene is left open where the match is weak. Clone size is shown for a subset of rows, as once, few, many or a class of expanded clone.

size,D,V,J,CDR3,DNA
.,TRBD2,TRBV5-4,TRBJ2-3,CASSLSGSGTDTQYF,TGTGCCAGCTCTCTTAGCGGGAGTGGGACAGATACGCAGTATTTT
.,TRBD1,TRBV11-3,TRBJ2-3,CVNSFRQGLTDTQYF,TGTGTCAACAGCTTTAGACAGGGTTTGACAGATACGCAGTATTTT
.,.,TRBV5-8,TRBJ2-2,CASSYRRAAGELFF,TGTGCCAGCAGCTACCGGAGGGCCGCCGGGGAGCTGTTTTTT
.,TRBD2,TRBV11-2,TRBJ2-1,CASILLAGVEQCF,TGTGCCAGCATCTTACTAGCGGGAGTTGAGCAGTGCTTC
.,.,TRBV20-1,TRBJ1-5,CSTFQTYNQPQHF,TGCAGTACTTTTCAAACCTACAATCAGCCTCAGCATTTT
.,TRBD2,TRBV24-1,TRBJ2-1,CATSCRLTGGPYNEQFF,TGTGCCACCAGTTGCCGACTAACGGGAGGGCCTTACAATGAGCAGTTCTTC
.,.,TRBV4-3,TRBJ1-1,CASSQDDRTTEAFF,TGCGCCAGCAGCCAAGATGACAGGACGACTGAAGCTTTCTTT
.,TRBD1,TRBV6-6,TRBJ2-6,CASSSVQGASGANVLTF,TGTGCCAGCAGTTCAGTACAGGGGGCTTCTGGGGCCAACGTCCTGACTTTC
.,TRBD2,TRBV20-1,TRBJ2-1,CSARKPGLVVNEQFF,TGCAGTGCTAGGAAGCCGGGACTAGTGGTAAATGAGCAGTTCTTC
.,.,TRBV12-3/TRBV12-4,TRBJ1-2,CASSFEGGGYTF,TGTGCCAGCAGTTTTGAGGGAGGTGGCTACACCTTC
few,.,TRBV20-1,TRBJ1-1,CSARWRGLRNTEAFF,TGCAGTGCTAGGTGGCGGGGGTTGAGAAACACTGAAGCTTTCTTT
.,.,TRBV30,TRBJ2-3,CAWGPGSATDTQYF,TGTGCCTGGGGCCCGGGGAGCGCTACAGACACGCAGTATTTT
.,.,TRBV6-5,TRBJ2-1,CASSSFTNEQFF,TGTGCCAGCAGTTCATTCACCAATGAGCAGTTCTTC
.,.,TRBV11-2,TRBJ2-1,CAGSLEPGGHEQFF,TGTGCCGGCAGCTTAGAACCTGGGGGCCATGAACAGTTCTTC
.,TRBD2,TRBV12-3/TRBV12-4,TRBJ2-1,CASRLAGDNEQLF,TGTGCCAGCAGGCTAGCGGGAGACAATGAGCAGTTATTC
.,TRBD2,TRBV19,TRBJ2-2,CASSKRGLAANTGELFF,TGTGCCAGTAGTAAACGGGGACTAGCGGCGAACACCGGGGAGCTGTTTTTT
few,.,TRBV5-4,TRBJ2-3,CASSFLGWESTDTQYF,TGTGCCAGCAGCTTCCTCGGGTGGGAGAGCACAGATACGCAGTATTTT
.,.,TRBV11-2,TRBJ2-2,CASCDQYTGELLF,TGTGCCAGCTGCGATCAGTACACCGGGGAGCTGTTGTTT
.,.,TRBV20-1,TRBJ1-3,CSAPPTGNSGNTIYF,TGCAGTGCTCCCCCCACAGGGAACTCTGGAAACACCATATATTTT
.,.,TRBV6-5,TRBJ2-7,CASSYETEREQYF,TGTGCCAGCAGTTACGAAACTGAACGCGAGCAGTATTTC
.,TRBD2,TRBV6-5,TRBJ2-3,CVSSLLSGGPNTQYF,TGTGTCAGCAGCCTTCTATCGGGGGGGCCGAATACGCAGTATTTT
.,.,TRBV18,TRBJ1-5,CASSPPQGAQHF,TGTGCCAGCTCACCGCCGCAAGGGGCCCAGCATTTT
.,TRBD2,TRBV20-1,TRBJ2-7,CNARRREGLDDQYF,TGCAATGCGAGACGGCGGGAGGGCCTCGATGATCAGTACTTC
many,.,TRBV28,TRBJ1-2,CASSFPGGWYGYTF,TGTGCCAGCAGTTTCCCGGGGGGGTGGTATGGCTACACCTTC
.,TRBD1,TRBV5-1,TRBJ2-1,CASSLGGQQYNEQFF,TGCGCCAGCAGCTTGGGGGGACAGCAGTACAATGAGCAGTTCTTC
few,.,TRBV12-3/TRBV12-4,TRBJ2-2,CASSYGITGELFF,TGTGCCAGCAGTTATGGGATCACCGGGGAGCTGTTTTTT
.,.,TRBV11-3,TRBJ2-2,CASKLGQTNTGELFF,TGTGCCAGCAAACTCGGACAGACGAACACCGGGGAGCTGTTTTTT
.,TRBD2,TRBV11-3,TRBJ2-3,CASSRQAGRADTHYF,TGTGCCAGCAGCCGACAAGCGGGAAGGGCAGATACGCACTATTTT
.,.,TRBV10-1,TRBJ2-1,CTGSELSGERNEQFF,TGCACCGGCAGTGAGCTCTCAGGGGAGCGGAATGAACAGTTCTTC
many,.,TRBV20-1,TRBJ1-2,CSARVELGYTF,TGCAGTGCTAGAGTGGAGTTAGGCTACACCTTC
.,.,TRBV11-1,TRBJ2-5,CASSLGGTRVQETQYF,TGTGCCAGCAGCTTAGGCGGGACAAGGGTCCAAGAGACCCAATACTTC
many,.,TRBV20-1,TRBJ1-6,CSATQGVNSPLHF,TGCAGTGCTACGCAGGGTGTTAATTCACCCCTCCACTTT
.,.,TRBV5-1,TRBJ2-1,CASSLTSANNEQFF,TGCGCCAGCAGCTTGACCTCAGCCAACAATGAGCAGTTCTTC
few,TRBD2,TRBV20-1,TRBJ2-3,CSARDAAGPVDTRYF,TGCAGTGCTAGGGATGCAGCGGGGCCCGTAGATACGCGGTATTTT
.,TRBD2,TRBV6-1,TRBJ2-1,CASNEITGGATRNEQFF,TGTGCCAGCAATGAGATCACGGGGGGGGCCACCCGCAATGAGCAGTTCTTC
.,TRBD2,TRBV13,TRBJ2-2,CTSSRTAGGTGELFF,TGTACCAGCAGTCGAACGGCGGGAGGGACCGGGGAGCTGTTTTTT
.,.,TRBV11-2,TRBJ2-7,CASSFTPIYEQHF,TGTGCCAGCAGCTTTACACCTATCTACGAGCAACACTTC
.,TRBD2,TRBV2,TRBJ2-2,CASSETSGVGELFF,TGTGCCAGCAGTGAGACTAGCGGGGTTGGGGAGCTGTTTTTT
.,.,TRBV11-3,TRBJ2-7,CASSPSRLGCLDYEQYF,TGTGCCAGCAGCCCTTCCCGCCTGGGGTGTCTAGACTACGAGCAGTACTTC
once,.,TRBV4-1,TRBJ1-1,CASSQNWDSLKEASF,TGCGCCAGCAGCCAAAATTGGGATTCACTCAAAGAAGCTTCCTTT
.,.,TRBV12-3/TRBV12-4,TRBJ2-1,CASSSPGHGGPKAEQLF,TGTGCCAGCAGTTCCCCGGGACATGGGGGTCCCAAGGCTGAGCAGTTATTC
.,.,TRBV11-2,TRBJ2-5,CASSHTRDQETQYF,TGTGCCAGCAGCCACACGAGGGACCAAGAGACCCAGTACTTC
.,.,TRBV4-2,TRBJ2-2,CATGVGSEELFF,TGTGCCACCGGAGTAGGATCCGAGGAGCTGTTTTTT
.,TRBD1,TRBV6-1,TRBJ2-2,CASGRTGTGELFF,TGTGCCAGCGGCAGGACAGGGACCGGGGAGCTGTTTTTT
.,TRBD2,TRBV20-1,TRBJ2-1,CSARDPQCFGGGVSNEQFF,TGCAGTGCTAGAGATCCCCAATGCTTCGGGGGGGGAGTTAGCAATGAGCAGTTCTTC
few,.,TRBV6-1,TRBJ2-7,CASRTPRGITYEQYF,TGTGCCAGCAGAACCCCTCGCGGGATCACCTACGAGCAGTACTTC
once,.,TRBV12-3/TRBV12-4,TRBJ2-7,CASGLPGTHEQYF,TGTGCCAGCGGGCTACCGGGGACCCACGAGCAGTACTTC
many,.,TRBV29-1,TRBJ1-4,CSAGNTNEKLFF,TGCAGCGCGGGGAATACTAATGAAAAACTGTTTTTT
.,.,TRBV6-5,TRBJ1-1,CASCYPGSDTEAFF,TGTGCCAGCTGTTACCCAGGATCGGACACTGAAGCTTTCTTT
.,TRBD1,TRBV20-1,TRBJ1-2,CSARDRADYGYTF,TGCAGTGCTAGGGACAGGGCCGACTATGGCTACACCTTC
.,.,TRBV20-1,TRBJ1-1,CSALGMANTEAFF,TGCAGTGCCCTGGGAATGGCAAACACTGAAGCTTTCTTT
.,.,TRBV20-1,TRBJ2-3,CSASGKGMRADTQYF,TGCAGTGCTAGTGGAAAGGGTATGCGAGCAGATACGCAGTATTTT
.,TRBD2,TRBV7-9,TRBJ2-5,CVSSLAASGMETQYF,TGTGTCAGCAGCTTAGCGGCTAGCGGAATGGAGACCCAGTACTTC
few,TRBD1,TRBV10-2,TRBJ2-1,CASSGDRASNEQFF,TGCGCCAGCAGTGGGGACAGGGCATCAAATGAGCAGTTCTTC
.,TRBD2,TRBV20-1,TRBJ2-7,CSARVVTSGRGEQYF,TGCAGTGCTAGAGTGGTAACTAGCGGGAGAGGCGAGCAGTACTTC
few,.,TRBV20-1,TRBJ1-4,CSAAGGDERLFF,TGCAGTGCGGCAGGAGGGGATGAAAGACTGTTTTTT
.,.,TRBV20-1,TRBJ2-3,CSASRPDMAADTQYF,TGCAGTGCTAGCCGGCCAGACATGGCGGCAGATACGCAGTATTTT
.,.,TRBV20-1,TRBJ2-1,CSAEGDTCYNEQFF,TGCAGTGCAGAGGGGGACACATGCTACAATGAACAGTTCTTC
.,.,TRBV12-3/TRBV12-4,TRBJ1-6,CTSTKYGVGNSPLHF,TGTACCAGCACCAAATATGGGGTGGGAAATTCACCCCTCCACTTT
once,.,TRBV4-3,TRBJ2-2,CASRRMNTGEQFF,TGCGCCAGCAGAAGGATGAACACCGGTGAGCAGTTTTTT